The T cell receptor (beta chain) under discussion was sequenced for a study of shared clonotypes between healthy human individuals. Overall study context: The study enrolled two women and three men aged 18 to 49. Study-level points and caveats: When naive CD4 clonotypes were compared across a few donors, around 4.6% were shared.

V gave up 3 bases and J gave up 5 bases; unmatched junction bases: 8. Germline V lookup: CDR1 MGHRA, CDR2 YSYEKL. The CDR3 totals 16 residues. Points on this clone: What it binds is unknown.

Naive CD4+ cells were CD45RA-selected; the remaining cells were memory. In the original processing: ImmunoSEQ yielded junction-only sequences lacking quality scores, so filtering differed. Clones were read by immunoSEQ multiplex PCR, and TCRdb kept only the in-frame ones, dropping some. V, J and clone size reflect that table, while D and trimming were determined from the DNA. The sample shows about 1 million clones, roughly 80% of them seen only once. The rearrangement uses TRBV4-1 and TRBJ1-4; 8 bases line up with TRBD1. The sequencing sample was made of memory CD4+ T cells sorted from blood. This sample's subset: CD45RA-negative fraction. This sequence originates from a man younger than 35 in good health. The CDR3 DNA sequence: TGCGCCAGCAGCCAGTCACCGGGACAGGCCAATGAAAAACTGTTTTTT. It is translated as CASSQSPGQANEKLFF.